These 7 T cell receptor beta chains were sequenced from one sample in a study of shared clonotypes between healthy human individuals. Only in-frame clones appear in the TCRdb table, and some are missing; sequencing was by immunoSEQ multiplex PCR. This sample has approximately 1,000,000 clones; 60% to 80% occur once, and the top ten carry approximately 0.9%. Sequenced sample: memory CD4+ T cells from PBMCs. Sample subset: CD45RA-negative fraction. The receptors shown here come from a man between 18 and 35 years old in good health. Some clones in this sample may be carry-over from other donors' samples.

The rearrangement links TRBV7-2 to TRBJ1-5, with D unresolved. The germline V gene has CDR1 SGHTA and CDR2 FQGNSA. Trimming pared 3 bases from V and 4 bases from J, leaving 13 bases between. CDR3 size: 15 residues. The CDR3 loop is CASSFSGRANQPQHF. CDR3 nucleotide sequence: TGTGCCAGCAGCTTTAGCGGTAGGGCTAATCAGCCCCAGCATTTT. Drawing the rest from reference TRBV7-2 and TRBJ1-5, the complete variable domain is GAGVSQSPSNKVTEKGKDVELRCDPISGHTALYWYRQSLGQGLEFLIYFQGNSAPDKSGLPSDRFSAERTGGSVSTLTIQRTQQEDSAVYLCASSFSGRANQPQHFGDGTRLSIL.

This clone was recorded many times. This chain uses TRBV2 with TRBJ1-2; unclear D gene. Germline assignment: CDR1 SNHLY and CDR2 FYNNEI. The CDR3 length is 12 residues. V lost 4 bases and J 5 bases, leaving 8 bases between the germline ends. The CDR3 nucleotides read TGTGCCAGCAGTGTAGGACTGTATGGCTACACCTTC. It translates to CASSVGLYGYTF.

The chain has TRBV11-2 and TRBJ2-2; D might be TRBD1 (5 bases). This CDR3 is built from 15 residues. Germline CDR1 SGHAT, CDR2 FQNNGV. Trimming shortened V by 5 bases and J by 4 bases, and 14 bases separated the two germline ends. The CDR3 bases are TGTGCCAGCAGCACTCCTGACAGAAGCACCGGGGAGCTGTTTTTT. This codes for CASSTPDRSTGELFF.

The J gene is TRBJ2-7, the V gene TRBV28, with D possibly TRBD2 on 6 matching bases. The germline V gene has CDR1 MDHEN and CDR2 SYDVKM. V lost 1 base and J 0 bases, leaving 10 bases between the germline ends. The CDR3 is made up of 15 amino acids. The CDR3 nucleotides read TGTGCCAGCAGTTTATTTGCGGGGTCCTCCTACGAGCAGTACTTC. It specifies CASSLFAGSSYEQYF. Complete variable domain (other parts from reference TRBV28 and TRBJ2-7): DVKVTQSSRYLVKRTGEKVFLECVQDMDHENMFWYRQDPGLGLRLIYFSYDVKMKEKGDIPEGYSVSREKKERFSLILESASTNQTSMYLCASSLFAGSSYEQYFGPGTRLTVT.

V gene TRBV6-5 combines with J gene TRBJ1-4, with 8 bases lining up with TRBD1. Germline CDR1 is MNHEY and CDR2 is SVGAGI. V dropped 6 bases and J dropped 8; count of bases not matched to a gene: 8. This CDR3 is built from 14 residues. Written as DNA, the CDR3 is TGTGCCAGCAGGTACAGGGGGAACGTAGAAAAACTGTTTTTT. This codes for CASRYRGNVEKLFF.

This clone was seen ten or more times. The CDR3, as DNA: TGTGCCAGCAGCTTAGCACAGGGTACGATCTACAATGAGCAGTTCTTC. It is translated as CASSLAQGTIYNEQFF. The V gene is TRBV11-2, the J gene TRBJ2-1; TRBD1 is a possible D gene (6 bases). The CDR3 sequence is 16 residues long. CDR1 and CDR2 from the germline V gene are SGHAT and FQNNGV. Trimming removed 1 base at V and 3 bases at J, with 13 bases between.

The V call is TRBV5-1, the J call TRBJ2-1; TRBD2 aligns across 14 bases. Per germline, CDR1 SGHRS and CDR2 YFSETQ. There are 17 residues in the CDR3. Trimming removed 4 bases from V and 3 bases from J; junction bases left unmatched: 6. The DNA for the CDR3 is TGCGCCAGCAGCCGCCCGGGACTAGCGGGGGACTACAATGAGCAGTTCTTC. It translates to CASSRPGLAGDYNEQFF.